Listed below are T cell receptor beta chains from one sample, sequenced in a study of shared clonotypes between healthy human individuals. Generated by immunoSEQ multiplex PCR, the TCRdb table keeps only in-frame clones and is missing some. In the table there are about 960,000 clones, 70% to 85% of which are singletons. The sample was memory CD4+ T cells sorted from blood. The receptors here all came from a man aged 18 to 29 in good health. Both conserved end residues are trimmed from each CDR3. D genes are given only for firm matches.

V	D	J	CDR3
TRBV25-1	TRBD2	TRBJ2-1	ASSELAGSSYNEQF
TRBV18	NA	TRBJ1-2	ASSPSLSGTGSYGYT
TRBV29-1	NA	TRBJ2-7	SVAQTGEQY
TRBV7-2	TRBD2	TRBJ2-2	ASSLTGRRETGELF
TRBV7-2	NA	TRBJ2-7	ASSPKGRGHEQY
TRBV6-4	NA	TRBJ2-1	ASSDFGSALDEQF
TRBV5-1	NA	TRBJ2-1	ASSFPRDFYNEQF
TRBV15	NA	TRBJ2-5	ATRQLAETQY
TRBV7-2	TRBD1	TRBJ1-5	ASSLGQGAGRPQH
TRBV5-1	TRBD1	TRBJ2-2	ASSLTGGGTGELF
TRBV6-5	TRBD2	TRBJ2-5	ASNKAGGFQETQY
TRBV5-1	NA	TRBJ2-7	ASSLVVGRVTYEQY
TRBV27	NA	TRBJ1-5	ASSLWALQGNQPQH
TRBV7-9	NA	TRBJ2-7	ASSLDLGAGREQY
TRBV10-3	TRBD2	TRBJ2-7	AISESRASGSYEQY
TRBV7-2	TRBD2	TRBJ2-7	ASILRAPTSGSVYEQY
TRBV2	NA	TRBJ1-2	ASGRQNYGYT
TRBV7-8	TRBD1	TRBJ1-5	ASSYDRGTQPQH
TRBV19	TRBD2	TRBJ2-7	ASSPWGGEQY
TRBV6-5	TRBD1	TRBJ2-7	ASRTGDRGQYEQY
TRBV6-1	TRBD1	TRBJ1-5	ASSGGTGAHILNQPQH
TRBV6-6	NA	TRBJ1-5	ASRIGTVGHQPQH
TRBV5-6	NA	TRBJ1-6	ASSDSGTAVIPLH
TRBV27	NA	TRBJ1-2	ASGSNFQYGYT
TRBV5-1	TRBD1	TRBJ1-4	ASRQGPTNEKLF
TRBV9	TRBD1	TRBJ1-4	ASSSRTGEEKLF
TRBV29-1	TRBD1	TRBJ2-7	SARGTGGAGEQY
TRBV5-8	TRBD1	TRBJ2-3	ASSLHKGTGKSDTQY
TRBV10-3	TRBD1	TRBJ2-7	AISEYDRDTSEQY
TRBV10-3	NA	TRBJ1-6	AINAEGSGSPLH
TRBV6-6	TRBD1	TRBJ1-1	ASSSLGQGGTEAF
TRBV4-1	TRBD1	TRBJ1-5	ASSQERIVQGGNQPQH
TRBV7-2	NA	TRBJ1-3	ASSPQVVSSGNTIY
TRBV28	NA	TRBJ1-2	ASSLFVVNGYT
TRBV15	NA	TRBJ1-6	ATSWGRGENSPLH
TRBV5-4	TRBD2	TRBJ2-5	ASSFLTSGGKETQY
TRBV5-1	TRBD2	TRBJ2-1	ASSPGTSGSNVNNEQF
TRBV30	NA	TRBJ1-2	AWSPGGENGYT
TRBV19	NA	TRBJ1-2	ASSIGAGAYGYT
TRBV7-2	TRBD1	TRBJ2-7	ASSPGQGANEQY
TRBV28	NA	TRBJ1-5	ASSLPRAHNQPQH
TRBV27	NA	TRBJ2-1	ASSLQGMYEQF
TRBV5-1	TRBD2	TRBJ2-7	ASSPRTSNYEQY
TRBV19	NA	TRBJ1-3	ASSRGGSSGNTIY
TRBV5-5	TRBD1	TRBJ2-7	ASSSGGSRASRTSYEQY
TRBV19	TRBD1	TRBJ1-4	ASSGQGNRIEKLF
TRBV5-1	TRBD1	TRBJ1-2	ASSPRGQGYNYGYT
TRBV6-6	NA	TRBJ2-7	ASSPTQGYEQY
TRBV5-6	NA	TRBJ2-7	ASSSGLDSYEQY
TRBV28	NA	TRBJ1-2	ASTGVEGYT